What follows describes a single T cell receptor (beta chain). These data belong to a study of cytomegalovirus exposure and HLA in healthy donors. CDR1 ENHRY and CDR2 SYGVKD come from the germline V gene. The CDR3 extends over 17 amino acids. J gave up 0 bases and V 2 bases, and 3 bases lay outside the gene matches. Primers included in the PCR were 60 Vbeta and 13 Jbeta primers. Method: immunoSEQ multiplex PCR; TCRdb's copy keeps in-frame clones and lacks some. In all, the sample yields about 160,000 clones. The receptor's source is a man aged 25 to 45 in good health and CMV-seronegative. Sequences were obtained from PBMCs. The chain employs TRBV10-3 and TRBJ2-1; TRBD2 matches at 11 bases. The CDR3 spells CAISEVSGRASYNEQFF. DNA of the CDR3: TGTGCCATCAGTGAGGTTAGCGGGAGGGCCTCCTACAATGAGCAGTTCTTC.